Listed here is a single T cell receptor beta chain. The antigen remains undetermined. The primer mix had 60 Vbeta and 13 Jbeta primers. The repertoire was sequenced with immunoSEQ multiplex PCR; TCRdb's copy has only in-frame clones and lacks some. Found here are roughly 100,000 clones, 12% to 15% of them singletons; the top ten hold more than 0.8%. The germline gives CDR1 SGHTA, CDR2 FQGNSA. V was pared by 6 bases and J by 7 bases, with 18 bases between. This CDR3 comprises 14 residues. This record comes from a study of cytomegalovirus exposure and HLA in healthy donors. Across the whole study: A prior study identified roughly 110 million unique TCR beta sequences from around 180 million T cells. Study-wide results and caveats: The authors later found HLA-associated TCR beta chains more clonally expanded than equally common others. In a later analysis, a genetic analysis reported fewer productive-TCR N-insertions in an Asian-associated ancestry cluster than the cohort average. TCR beta V- and J-gene trimming, according to a later analysis, was linked to a missense DCLRE1C variant.

The chain carries TRBV7-2 and TRBJ1-2; D remains unclear. The clonotype comes from a female donor in good health and CMV-seronegative. Sequencing used PBMCs. This CDR3 reads CASRRAPAETGYTF. The CDR3 bases are TGTGCCAGCAGGAGGGCCCCAGCGGAGACTGGCTACACCTTC.